The source of this T cell receptor beta chain is a study of CD8 T cells in ankylosing spondylitis. Of note for this clonotype: Antigen specificity is unknown.

Overall study findings and caveats: There was a TCR beta motif, made of several highly homologous variants, that appeared characteristic of ankylosing spondylitis blood.

From the 5' RACE reads, TCRdb called clonotypes with MiXCR, one entry per CDR3 protein. The sample shows around 390,000 distinct CDR3 sequences, 20% to 25% of them seen only once. CDR1 SEHNR and CDR2 FQNEAQ come from the germline V gene (reference sequence). V was pared by 4 bases and J by 2 bases, with 13 bases between. The CDR3 has 15 residues. The specimen was blood, either unsorted or a sorted T cell fraction (not recorded which). The J gene is TRBJ2-3, the V gene TRBV7-9, with TRBD1 as a possible D gene (6 bases). The receptor comes from a male donor with ankylosing spondylitis. The DNA of the CDR3 is TGTGCCAGCAGCTATGGGACACCAAACACAGATACGCAGTATTTT. It is translated as CASSYGTPNTDTQYF. The full variable domain, in which reference TRBV7-9 and TRBJ2-3 provide the parts outside the CDR3, is DTGVSQNPRHKITKRGQNVTFRCDPISEHNRLYWYRQTLGQGPEFLTYFQNEAQLEKSRLLSDRFSAERPKGSFSTLEIQRTEQGDSAMYLCASSYGTPNTDTQYFGPGTRLTVL.